The 11 T cell receptor beta chains given below trace back to one sample, sequenced in a study of blood T cell repertoires in COVID-19. Using immunoSEQ multiplex PCR, the repertoire was profiled, and TCRdb retains in-frame clones only, with some absent. This table has 70,000 or so clones, about 82% appearing once. Source material: peripheral blood. The origin of the receptors is a man between 50 and 59 years old with acute or convalescent COVID-19.

The rearrangement joins TRBV28 to TRBJ2-1; 10 bases agree with TRBD2. The germline CDR1 and CDR2 sequences are MDHEN and SYDVKM. CDR3 length equals 14 residues. V was clipped by 8 bases and J by 8 bases; unmatched bases: 9. DNA of the CDR3: TGTGCCAGCCTTTTGGCTAGCGGGAGAGATGAGCAGTTCTTC. It codes for CASLLASGRDEQFF.

The genes are TRBV5-1 and TRBJ1-2; TRBD1 aligns across 7 bases. The CDR3 runs 14 residues. V lost 0 bases, J lost 7 bases, and 6 bases stayed unmatched. Looked up from germline, CDR1 is SGHRS and CDR2 is YFSETQ. CDR3 in amino acids: CASSLGGTAGGYTF. Here the CDR3 DNA reads TGCGCCAGCAGCTTGGGCGGGACAGCGGGTGGCTACACCTTC.

This clone was recorded once. The chain joins TRBV3-1 (or the pseudogene TRBV3-2) to TRBJ1-2, with 7 bases that match TRBD1. CDR3 length: 14 residues. J lost 4 bases, V lost 4 bases, and 6 bases had no gene match. Per germline, CDR1 LGHDT and CDR2 YNNKEL (reference sequence). CDR3 coding DNA: TGTGCCAGCAGCCCTACAGGGGTCTCCTATGGCTACACCTTC. Protein product: CASSPTGVSYGYTF.

The gene calls are TRBV2 and TRBJ2-1; TRBD2 agrees at 9 bases. V was pared by 6 bases and J by 6 bases, with 12 bases of the junction left unmatched. The CDR3 loop spans 16 amino acids. The V gene's germline CDR1 is SNHLY and CDR2 FYNNEI. CDR3 DNA: TGTGCCAGCAGGGATAGCGGGAGTATCCCAATCAATGAGCAGTTCTTC. It yields the protein CASRDSGSIPINEQFF. Drawing the rest from reference TRBV2 and TRBJ2-1, the complete variable domain is EPEVTQTPSHQVTQMGQEVILRCVPISNHLYFYWYRQILGQKVEFLVSFYNNEISEKSEIFDDQFSVERPDGSNFTLKIRSTKLEDSAMYFCASRDSGSIPINEQFFGPGTRLTVL.

J is TRBJ2-5 and V is TRBV11-2; 8 bases are a match to TRBD1. V shed 7 bases and J 2 bases; nucleotides not matched to a gene: 3. Per germline, CDR1 SGHAT and CDR2 FQNNGV. There are 13 residues in the CDR3. The CDR3 region is CASTRGRQETQYF. The CDR3 DNA reads as TGTGCCAGCACCAGGGGGCGGCAAGAGACCCAGTACTTC.

This sequence joins TRBV7-9 and TRBJ1-5, with D unclear. The V end lost 5 bases, the J end lost 5 bases, and 22 bases lay between the germline ends. Germline V gives CDR1 SEHNR, CDR2 FQNEAQ (reference sequence). This CDR3 region has 17 residues. The CDR3, as DNA: TGTGCCAGCAGCAAGTCGGGTAGGAATTCCGGGGATCAGCCCCAGCATTTT. Residues: CASSKSGRNSGDQPQHF.

A single count supports this clone. This CDR3 reads CASSHLRVTGELFF. The DNA of the CDR3 is TGTGCCAGCAGCCACCTGCGGGTTACCGGGGAGCTGTTTTTT. V gene TRBV3-1 (or the pseudogene TRBV3-2) combines with J gene TRBJ2-2; possible D gene TRBD2, 5 bases. The CDR3 loop spans 14 amino acids. Germline V CDR1 and CDR2: LGHDT, YNNKEL (reference sequence). V lost 3 bases, J lost 5 bases, and 10 bases lay in between.

This clone was counted between two and nine times. The rearrangement links TRBV2 to TRBJ1-5; 7 bases are a match to TRBD1. Germline V CDR1 and CDR2: SNHLY, FYNNEI. The CDR3 totals 13 residues. V lost 8 bases to trimming and J lost 2 bases; unmatched junction nucleotides: 3. The CDR3: CASQGVGNQPQHF. CDR3 DNA sequence: TGTGCCAGCCAGGGGGTTGGCAATCAGCCCCAGCATTTT. Combining the CDR3 with reference TRBV2 and TRBJ1-5 gives the whole variable domain EPEVTQTPSHQVTQMGQEVILRCVPISNHLYFYWYRQILGQKVEFLVSFYNNEISEKSEIFDDQFSVERPDGSNFTLKIRSTKLEDSAMYFCASQGVGNQPQHFGDGTRLSIL.

V and J are TRBV7-2 and TRBJ1-6, with D unclear. V gave up 1 base and J gave up 10 bases, with 8 bases separating them. Germline CDR1 and CDR2: SGHTA and FQGNSA. This CDR3 region has 13 residues. The CDR3 DNA reads TGTGCCAGCAGCTTAGGCAGGTTATCACCCCTCCACTTT. Translated, it gives CASSLGRLSPLHF.

In its sample, this clone was seen a few times. V and J are TRBV13 and TRBJ2-7, with 11 bases fitting TRBD2. With 3 bases clipped from V and 2 bases from J, the junction kept 3 bases outside the gene matches. The CDR3 runs 15 residues. Germline values: CDR1 PRHDT, CDR2 FYEKMQ (reference sequence). The CDR3 DNA reads as TGTGCCAGCAGCTTCGGGACTAGCGGCACCTACGAGCAGTACTTC. Its translation: CASSFGTSGTYEQYF.

The genes are TRBV5-1 and TRBJ1-1, with 7 nucleotides matching TRBD1. Germline V lookup: CDR1 SGHRS, CDR2 YFSETQ. CDR3 length: 15 residues. V dropped 3 bases and J dropped 2; count of bases not matched to a gene: 7. CDR3 sequence reads: CASSSRQGGNTEAFF. Written as DNA, the CDR3 is TGCGCCAGCAGCTCCCGACAGGGAGGCAACACTGAAGCTTTCTTT.